This TCR beta chain was obtained from a study of blood T cell repertoires in COVID-19. Study-level background: Samples of COVID-19 (acute and convalescent) were obtained from the United States, Italy and Spain. T cells, B-cell-depleted T cells, or PBMCs supplied cDNA or gDNA.

In the original workflow: Reference gene primer amplification yielded estimated nucleated cell counts. Sequencing was performed with immunoSEQ multiplex PCR; in TCRdb, only in-frame clones are kept and a portion is missing. Clone size and the V and J calls come from that table; the DNA yielded D and trimming. This table holds more than 150,000 clones, around 79% found once. V lost 4 bases and J lost 7, with 8 bases in between. Germline V gene data show CDR1 as LNHDA and CDR2 as SQIVND (reference sequence). The CDR3 sequence is 11 residues long. This receptor was identified in a man aged 45-60 years who had recovered from COVID-19. Specimen: peripheral blood. This rearrangement joins TRBV19 to TRBJ2-7; tentatively, D is TRBD1 (5 bases). For the CDR3, the DNA is TGTGCCAGTAGTACCCCAGGGGAGCAGTACTTC. Its translation is CASSTPGEQYF.